The 30 T cell receptor beta chains below all came from one sample that was sequenced in a study of T cell repertoires in cytomegalovirus infection. Via MiXCR, TCRdb re-called the reads, giving one row per CDR3 protein. The sample gives around 290,000 distinct CDR3 sequences, about 25% of which show up once; around 13% is in the top ten. Sequenced: PBMCs. The receptors come from a human donor in good health (CMV status not recorded). Some clones in this sample may be carry-over from other donors' samples.

This clonotype was seen only a few times. This chain connects TRBV7-9 to TRBJ2-1, with D possibly being TRBD1 or TRBD2 (5 bases each). Per germline, CDR1 SEHNR and CDR2 FQNEAQ (reference sequence). The V and J ends lost 6 bases and 8 bases respectively, with 20 bases between them. The CDR3 is made up of 15 amino acids. CDR3 sequence: CASRARGRATDEQFF. The CDR3 nucleotides are TGTGCCAGCAGGGCCCGGGGCAGGGCGACGGATGAGCAGTTCTTC.

The CDR3 protein is CASSFVGRGSGANVLTF. The CDR3 nucleotides are TGTGCCAGCAGCTTCGTGGGCAGGGGCTCTGGGGCCAACGTCCTGACTTTC. The chain carries TRBV5-6 and TRBJ2-6; D may be TRBD1 (6 bases). There are 17 residues in the CDR3. Trimming stripped 2 bases from V and 0 bases from J, with 12 bases between. CDR1 is SGHDT and CDR2 is YYEEEE in the germline V gene.

This CDR3 is CASSVAGGLYNEQFF. Here the CDR3 DNA reads TGTGCCAGCAGCGTAGCGGGGGGATTATACAATGAGCAGTTCTTC. The chain has TRBV28 and TRBJ2-1, with TRBD2 identical over 10 bases. V shed 6 bases and J 4 bases; nucleotides not matched to a gene: 6. This CDR3 contains 15 residues. Per the germline V gene, CDR1 is MDHEN and CDR2 is SYDVKM.

The chain combines TRBV6-1 with TRBJ1-1; tentative D call: TRBD1 (6 bases). This CDR3 is built from 13 residues. The germline CDR1 and CDR2 sequences are MNHNS and SASEGT. V dropped 5 bases and J dropped 7 bases, with 14 bases sitting between them. The CDR3 region is CASSYDEGGEAFF. CDR3 sequence (DNA): TGTGCCAGCAGTTACGATGAGGGGGGTGAAGCTTTCTTT.

The chain recombines TRBV12-3 or TRBV12-4 with TRBJ2-1, with D uncertain. The CDR3 loop spans 15 amino acids. The V end lost 3 bases, the J end lost 0 bases, and 9 bases lay between the germline ends. Here the CDR3 reads CASSFRRSSYNEQFF. CDR3 coding DNA: TGTGCCAGCAGTTTCCGACGGAGCTCCTACAATGAGCAGTTCTTC.

The V and J genes are TRBV10-3 and TRBJ2-6; the match to TRBD1 covers 7 bases. This CDR3 region has 17 residues. The trim removed 6 bases at V and 0 bases at J, leaving 8 bases unmatched. Germline V CDR1 and CDR2: ENHRY, SYGVKD. Written as DNA, the CDR3 is TGTGCCATCAGCCCTAGGACAGGCGGCTCTGGGGCCAACGTCCTGACTTTC. This gives the protein CAISPRTGGSGANVLTF.

The gene calls are TRBV12-3 or TRBV12-4 and TRBJ2-7; no clear D. The CDR3 extends over 14 amino acids. Trimming removed 3 bases from V and 6 bases from J, with 15 bases in between. CDR3 nucleotides: TGTGCCAGCAGTTTTGAAGGCCCGAGAAGCGAGCAGTACTTC. This gives the protein CASSFEGPRSEQYF.

This clonotype was recorded many times. The chain has TRBV7-2 and TRBJ2-7; TRBD1 matches at 8 bases. The CDR3 runs 19 residues. Unmatched junction bases numbered 21, after V lost 5 bases and J lost 3 bases. Germline lookup yields CDR1 SGHTA and CDR2 FQGNSA. The CDR3 protein is CASSAPFWQGAKGDYEQYF. CDR3 DNA: TGTGCCAGCAGCGCCCCCTTCTGGCAGGGGGCAAAGGGTGACTACGAGCAGTACTTC.

The chain employs TRBV27 and TRBJ2-1; TRBD1 might be the D (6 bases). Deletions cut 3 bases from V and 9 bases from J, with 18 bases between. The CDR3 contains 15 residues. CDR1 MNHEY and CDR2 SMNVEV come from the germline V gene (reference sequence). The CDR3 is CASSFRTAKSPEQFF. CDR3 nucleotide sequence: TGTGCCAGCAGTTTTCGGACAGCCAAATCGCCTGAGCAGTTCTTC.

This clonotype was seen many times. This chain joins TRBV7-9 and TRBJ1-4, with D tentatively TRBD1 (5 bases). Trimming cost V 1 base and J 5 bases, with 20 bases left between them. The CDR3 sequence is 18 residues long. From germline, CDR1 is SEHNR and CDR2 FQNEAQ (reference sequence). The CDR3 spells CASSLVGAGISLNEKLFF. The CDR3 DNA reads as TGTGCCAGCAGCTTAGTAGGGGCAGGGATCAGTCTCAATGAAAAACTGTTTTTT.

This clonotype is labeled medium-sized. This sequence joins TRBV28 and TRBJ1-5; perhaps TRBD1 as D (5 bases). V was clipped by 5 bases and J by 9 bases, with 20 bases between them. Germline lookup yields CDR1 MDHEN and CDR2 SYDVKM. There are 15 residues in the CDR3. The CDR3 DNA reads TGTGCCAGCAGTCTGCTCAGGGTTTTAGGTGCGCCCCAGCATTTT. This sequence encodes CASSLLRVLGAPQHF. The full variable domain, with the rest looked up from reference TRBV28 and TRBJ1-5, is DVKVTQSSRYLVKRTGEKVFLECVQDMDHENMFWYRQDPGLGLRLIYFSYDVKMKEKGDIPEGYSVSREKKERFSLILESASTNQTSMYLCASSLLRVLGAPQHFGDGTRLSIL.

The chain combines TRBV15 with TRBJ2-7, with 9 bases lining up with TRBD2. In germline, CDR1 is LNHNV, CDR2 YYDKDF (reference sequence). V shed 7 bases and J 3 bases; nucleotides not matched to a gene: 7. CDR3 length: 14 amino acids. CDR3 region: CATKRTSENYEQYF. In DNA form, the CDR3 reads TGTGCCACCAAGAGGACTAGCGAAAACTACGAGCAGTACTTC.

This chain connects TRBV6-1 to TRBJ1-5, with 9 bases aligning to TRBD1. The germline gives CDR1 MNHNS, CDR2 SASEGT. The CDR3 length is 13 residues. Trimming cost V 7 bases and J 6 bases; bases outside gene matches: 4. The CDR3 coding sequence is TGTGCCAGCAAGGGACAGGGAATTCAGCCCCAGCATTTT. The encoded protein is CASKGQGIQPQHF.

This clonotype appeared many times. This chain connects TRBV7-2 to TRBJ2-1; 8 nucleotides line up with TRBD2. Germline lookup yields CDR1 SGHTA and CDR2 FQGNSA. The CDR3 runs 15 residues. J gave up 7 bases and V 3 bases, and 8 bases lay outside the gene matches. The CDR3 DNA is TGTGCCAGCAGCTTTCGCCAGCGGGGGCGGAATGAGCAGTTCTTC. This translates into CASSFRQRGRNEQFF.

The rearrangement uses TRBV7-4 and TRBJ1-2; D remains ambiguous. The V and J ends lost 2 bases and 8 bases respectively, with 12 bases between them. From germline, CDR1 is SGHVT and CDR2 SQSDAQ. This CDR3 comprises 13 residues. CDR3: CASSLSDVEGYTF. CDR3 nucleotides: TGTGCCAGCAGCTTATCCGACGTCGAGGGCTACACCTTC.

This clonotype was detected a few times. V usage is TRBV19 and J usage is TRBJ1-5; 7 bases line up with TRBD1. Germline V gene data show CDR1 as LNHDA and CDR2 as SQIVND (reference sequence). This CDR3 comprises 17 residues. V was clipped by 3 bases and J by 3 bases; unmatched bases: 11. CDR3 region: CASSIRAGTANNQPQHF. The DNA of the CDR3 is TGTGCCAGTAGTATTCGGGCGGGGACAGCCAACAATCAGCCCCAGCATTTT.

The chain has TRBV6-6 and TRBJ2-1, with 14 bases aligning to TRBD2. The germline CDR1 and CDR2 sequences are MNHNY and SVGAGI (reference sequence). Trimming removed 1 base from V and 0 bases from J; junction bases left unmatched: 14. The CDR3 has 22 residues. The CDR3 loop reads CASSYLGQVGTSGRDSYNEQFF. CDR3 nucleotides: TGTGCCAGCAGTTACTTGGGACAGGTGGGGACTAGCGGGAGAGACTCCTACAATGAGCAGTTCTTC.

The CDR3 DNA sequence: TGTGCCAGCAGTTTAAGGGGGGTACTAAATCAGCCCCAGCATTTT. It is translated as CASSLRGVLNQPQHF. The chain recombines TRBV28 with TRBJ1-5; D may be TRBD1 (6 bases). CDR3 length: 15 residues. Germline lookup yields CDR1 MDHEN and CDR2 SYDVKM. V lost 2 bases and J 4 bases, leaving 12 bases between the germline ends.

The chain employs TRBV10-3 and TRBJ1-2, with D perhaps matching TRBD1 (5 bases). The CDR3 consists of 13 residues. V shed 8 bases and J shed 2 bases, with 12 bases lying between them. CDR1 is ENHRY, CDR2 SYGVKD, per germline. The CDR3 region is CAIHGDGNYGYTF. The CDR3, as DNA: TGTGCCATCCATGGGGACGGCAACTATGGCTACACCTTC.

This chain links TRBV20-1 with TRBJ2-3; unclear D gene. This CDR3 region has 14 residues. V was shortened by 5 bases and J by 3 bases, with 15 bases between the two germline ends. Germline CDR1 reads DFQATT; CDR2 reads SNEGSKA (reference sequence). CDR3 nucleotides: TGCAGTGCTCCCGACCCACCGGTTACAGATACGCAGTATTTT. It codes for CSAPDPPVTDTQYF.

This clonotype was found a few times. CDR3 nucleotide sequence: TGTGCCATCAGTGAGACGCCTGGGTCTAGCGGGGGAGATACGCAGTATTTT. Protein sequence: CAISETPGSSGGDTQYF. V gene TRBV10-3 combines with J gene TRBJ2-3; TRBD2 matches at 10 bases. The CDR3 extends over 17 amino acids. Trimming cost V 2 bases and J 5 bases; bases outside gene matches: 10. Germline V gene sequence: CDR1 ENHRY, CDR2 SYGVKD.

This clonotype has ten or more counts. V is TRBV7-6 and J is TRBJ2-7; 11 bases are a match to TRBD2. The V gene end was trimmed by 5 bases and the J gene end by 3 bases; junction bases not matched to a gene: 6. This CDR3 spans 15 amino acids. CDR1 SGHVS and CDR2 FNYEAQ come from the germline V gene. The CDR3 sequence: CASSILAGVLYEQYF. The CDR3, as DNA: TGTGCCAGCAGCATACTAGCGGGAGTCCTCTACGAGCAGTACTTC.

The rearrangement links TRBV20-1 to TRBJ1-2; D unclear. Trimming left V 1 base short and J 8 bases short, with 11 bases between. This CDR3 has 12 residues. Per the germline V gene, CDR1 is DFQATT and CDR2 is SNEGSKA (reference sequence). CDR3 in DNA: TGCAGTGCTAGAGTTGCGGGAGGGGGCTACACCTTC. Translating gives CSARVAGGGYTF.

This clonotype was observed a handful of times. J is TRBJ2-5 and V is TRBV5-4; 13 bases match TRBD2. V gave up 4 bases and J gave up 5 bases; unmatched junction bases: 8. CDR1 is SGHNT and CDR2 is YYREEE in the germline V gene (reference sequence). The CDR3 contains 16 residues. The CDR3 here is CASSPGLAGVGETQYF. The CDR3, as DNA: TGTGCCAGCAGCCCCGGACTAGCGGGAGTGGGGGAGACCCAGTACTTC.

This chain uses TRBV29-1 with TRBJ2-5; 9 positions match TRBD2. This CDR3 has 13 amino acids. Germline V gene sequence: CDR1 SQVTM, CDR2 ANQGSEA. Germline trimming cut 6 bases from V and 4 bases from J; bases unmatched to any gene: 6. For the CDR3, the DNA is TGCAGCGTGGTTAGCGGGGGAGGAGAGACCCAGTACTTC. Encoded protein: CSVVSGGGETQYF.

This chain uses TRBV20-1 with TRBJ1-4, with D perhaps TRBD1 (5 bases). CDR1 is DFQATT, CDR2 SNEGSKA, per germline (reference sequence). V shed 3 bases and J shed 7 bases, with 15 bases lying between them. The CDR3 is 14 amino acids. The CDR3 sequence is CSARGRGLSEKLFF. CDR3 DNA: TGCAGTGCTAGGGGACGGGGTCTTAGTGAAAAACTGTTTTTT.

V and J are TRBV6-1 and TRBJ2-7; TRBD2 aligns across 7 bases. Germline V gives CDR1 MNHNS, CDR2 SASEGT. Germline trimming cut 7 bases from V and 1 base from J; bases unmatched to any gene: 7. The CDR3 spans 14 residues. Here the CDR3 reads CASTKDGGSYEQYF. Here the CDR3 DNA reads TGTGCCAGCACCAAAGACGGGGGGTCCTACGAGCAGTACTTC.

The V and J genes are TRBV2 and TRBJ1-2, with D unresolved. The CDR3 sequence is 13 residues long. Trimming cost V 0 bases and J 11 bases, with 13 bases left between them. Per germline, CDR1 SNHLY and CDR2 FYNNEI. The CDR3 region is CASSEAGRLRYTF. The CDR3, as DNA: TGTGCCAGCAGTGAAGCTGGCAGGCTTCGGTACACCTTC.

This clonotype was counted a few times. V usage is TRBV11-2 and J usage is TRBJ2-1, with unresolved D. CDR1 is SGHAT, CDR2 FQNNGV, per germline. V lost 0 bases and J lost 9, with 12 bases in between. The CDR3 totals 14 residues. CDR3 nucleotide sequence: TGTGCCAGCAGCTTAGATCGATGGTCAGGTGAGCAGTTCTTC. Its translation is CASSLDRWSGEQFF.

This rearrangement joins TRBV6-2 or TRBV6-3 to TRBJ2-7, with D perhaps TRBD2 (6 bases). The CDR3 covers 13 residues. Deletions cut 0 bases from V and 9 bases from J, with 12 bases between. Germline V gene lookup returns CDR1 MNHEY and CDR2 SVGEGT. The CDR3 DNA reads as TGTGCCAGCAGTTACTCGGCTAGCGCTGTGCAGTACTTC. This encodes CASSYSASAVQYF.